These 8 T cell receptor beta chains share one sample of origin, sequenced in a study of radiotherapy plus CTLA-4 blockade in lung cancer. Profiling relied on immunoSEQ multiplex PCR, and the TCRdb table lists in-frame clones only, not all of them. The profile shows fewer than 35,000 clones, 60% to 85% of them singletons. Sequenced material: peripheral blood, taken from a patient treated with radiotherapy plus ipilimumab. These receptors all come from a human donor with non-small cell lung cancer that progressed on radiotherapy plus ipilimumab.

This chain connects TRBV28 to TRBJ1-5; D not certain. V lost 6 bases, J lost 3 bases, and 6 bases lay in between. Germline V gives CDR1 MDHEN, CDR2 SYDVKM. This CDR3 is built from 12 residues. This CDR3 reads CASSGTNQPQHF. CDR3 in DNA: TGTGCCAGCAGCGGAACCAATCAGCCCCAGCATTTT.

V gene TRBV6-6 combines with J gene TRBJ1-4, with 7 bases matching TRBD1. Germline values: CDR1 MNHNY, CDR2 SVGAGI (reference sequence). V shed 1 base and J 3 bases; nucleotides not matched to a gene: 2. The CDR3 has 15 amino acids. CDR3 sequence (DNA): TGTGCCAGCAGTTACTTGGGACAGCCTAATGAAAAACTGTTTTTT. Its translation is CASSYLGQPNEKLFF.

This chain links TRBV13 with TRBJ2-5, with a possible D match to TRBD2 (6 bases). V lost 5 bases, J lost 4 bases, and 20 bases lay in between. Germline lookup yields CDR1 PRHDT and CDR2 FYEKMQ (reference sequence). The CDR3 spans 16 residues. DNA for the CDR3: TGTGCCAGCAGCCGCGAGGGGACTTGGACATCAGAGACCCAGTACTTC. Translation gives CASSREGTWTSETQYF. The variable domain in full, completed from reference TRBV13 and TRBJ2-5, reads AAGVIQSPRHLIKEKRETATLKCYPIPRHDTVYWYQQGPGQDPQFLISFYEKMQSDKGSIPDRFSAQQFSDYHSELNMSSLELGDSALYFCASSREGTWTSETQYFGPGTRLLVL.

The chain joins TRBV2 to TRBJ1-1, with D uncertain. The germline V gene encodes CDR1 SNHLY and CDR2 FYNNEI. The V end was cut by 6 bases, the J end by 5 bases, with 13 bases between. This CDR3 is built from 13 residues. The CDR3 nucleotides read TGTGCCAGCAGATCCGGAGGTTTAACTGAAGCTTTCTTT. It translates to CASRSGGLTEAFF.

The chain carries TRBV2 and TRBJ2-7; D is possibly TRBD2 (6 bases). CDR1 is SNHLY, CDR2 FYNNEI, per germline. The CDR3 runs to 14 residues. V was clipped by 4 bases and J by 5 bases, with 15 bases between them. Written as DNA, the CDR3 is TGTGCCAGCAGTGCGGAACGGGGGAACCACGAGCAGTACTTC. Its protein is CASSAERGNHEQYF.

The CDR3 reads CASSTNGYTF. The CDR3 DNA reads TGTGCCAGCAGCACCAATGGCTACACCTTC. The gene calls are TRBV7-7 and TRBJ1-2; unclear D gene. There are 10 residues in the CDR3. Looked up from germline, CDR1 is SSHAT and CDR2 is FNYEAQ (reference sequence). Trimming stripped 5 bases from V and 6 bases from J, with 4 bases between.

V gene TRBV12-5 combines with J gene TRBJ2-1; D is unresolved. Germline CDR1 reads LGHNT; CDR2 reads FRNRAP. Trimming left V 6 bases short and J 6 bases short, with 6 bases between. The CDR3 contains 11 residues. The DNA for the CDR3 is TGTGCTAGTGGACGTAGCAATGAGCAGTTCTTC. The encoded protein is CASGRSNEQFF.

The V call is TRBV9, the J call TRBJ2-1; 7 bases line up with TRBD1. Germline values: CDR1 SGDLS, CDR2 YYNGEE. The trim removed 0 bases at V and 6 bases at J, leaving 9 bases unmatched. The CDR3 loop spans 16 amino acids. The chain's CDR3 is CASSVEPGGMINEQFF. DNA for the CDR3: TGTGCCAGCAGCGTAGAACCAGGGGGAATGATCAATGAGCAGTTCTTC.